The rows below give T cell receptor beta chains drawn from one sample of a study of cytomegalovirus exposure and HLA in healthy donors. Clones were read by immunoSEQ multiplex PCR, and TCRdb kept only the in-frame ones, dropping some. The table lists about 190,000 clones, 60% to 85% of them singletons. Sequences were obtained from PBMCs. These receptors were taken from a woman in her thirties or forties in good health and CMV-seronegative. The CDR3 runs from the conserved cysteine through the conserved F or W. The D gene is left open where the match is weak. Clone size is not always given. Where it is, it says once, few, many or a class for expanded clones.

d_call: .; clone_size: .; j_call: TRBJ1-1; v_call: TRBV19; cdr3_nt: TGTGCCAGTAGTATCCTGGGGATGGACAGGAACACTGAAGCTTTCTTT; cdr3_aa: CASSILGMDRNTEAFF
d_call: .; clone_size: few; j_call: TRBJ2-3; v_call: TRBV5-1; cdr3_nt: TGCGCCAGCAGCTTAGCGGATAGCACAGATACGCAGTATTTT; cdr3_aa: CASSLADSTDTQYF
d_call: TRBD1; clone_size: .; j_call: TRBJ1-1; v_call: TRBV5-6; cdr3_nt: TGTGCCAGCAGCTTGGCCAAGACAGGGGGTATGGCTGAAGCTTTCTTT; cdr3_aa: CASSLAKTGGMAEAFF
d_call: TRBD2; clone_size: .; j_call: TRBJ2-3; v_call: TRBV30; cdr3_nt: TGTGCCTGGAGTGGTGGGACTAGCGAGGGTGGTACGCAGTATTTT; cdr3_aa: CAWSGGTSEGGTQYF
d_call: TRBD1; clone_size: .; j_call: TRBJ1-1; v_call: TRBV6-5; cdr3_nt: TGTGCCAGCAGGGGACAGGGGAAGAACACTGAAGCTTTCTTT; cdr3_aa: CASRGQGKNTEAFF
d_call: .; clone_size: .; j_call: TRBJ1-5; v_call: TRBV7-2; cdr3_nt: TGTGCCAGCAGCCTCGACAGCCAGCCCCAGCATTTT; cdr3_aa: CASSLDSQPQHF
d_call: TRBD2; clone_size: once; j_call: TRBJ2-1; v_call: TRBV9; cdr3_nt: TGTGCCAGCAGCGTAGACAGAGCGGGAGCCAACAATGAGCAGTTCTTC; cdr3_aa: CASSVDRAGANNEQFF
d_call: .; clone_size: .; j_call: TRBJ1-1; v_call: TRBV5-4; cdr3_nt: TGTGCCAGCAGTATGATGGGAGTGGAAAGGTCGGAAGCTTTCTTT; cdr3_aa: CASSMMGVERSEAFF
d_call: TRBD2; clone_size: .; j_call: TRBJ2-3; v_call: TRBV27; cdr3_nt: TGTGCCAGCAGTTCCCCCCAACTAGCGAGGAGCACAGATACGCAGTATTTT; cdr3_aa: CASSSPQLARSTDTQYF
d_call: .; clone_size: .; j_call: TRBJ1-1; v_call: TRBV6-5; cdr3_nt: TGTGCCAGCAGTTACTCGGAGGGGCTGAGAACTGAAGCTTTCTTT; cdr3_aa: CASSYSEGLRTEAFF
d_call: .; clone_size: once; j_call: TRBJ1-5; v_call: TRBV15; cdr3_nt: TGTGCCACCAGCAGAGTGTCACAACCCTTCAATCAGCCCCAGCATTTT; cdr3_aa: CATSRVSQPFNQPQHF
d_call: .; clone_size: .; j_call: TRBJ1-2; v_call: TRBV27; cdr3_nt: TGTGCCAGCAGTTTATTGGGCGCTGACGGATACACCTTC; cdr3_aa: CASSLLGADGYTF
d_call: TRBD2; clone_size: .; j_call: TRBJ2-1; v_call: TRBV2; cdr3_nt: TGTGCCAGCAGTGATTCAGCGGGAGGGTCCGATGAGCAGTTCTTC; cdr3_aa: CASSDSAGGSDEQFF
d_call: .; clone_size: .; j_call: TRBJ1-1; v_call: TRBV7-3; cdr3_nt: TGTGCCAGCAGCTTATCGGGCAGGGGCACTGAAGCTTTCTTT; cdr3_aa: CASSLSGRGTEAFF
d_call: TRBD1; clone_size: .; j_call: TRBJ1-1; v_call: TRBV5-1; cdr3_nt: TGCGCCAGCAGCTGGGGTGGGGCAGGGGGCTGGAACACTGAAGCTTTCTTT; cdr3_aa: CASSWGGAGGWNTEAFF
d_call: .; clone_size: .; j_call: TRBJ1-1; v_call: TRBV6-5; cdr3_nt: TGTGCCAGCAGAACAACCACGAACACTGAAGCTTTCTTT; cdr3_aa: CASRTTTNTEAFF
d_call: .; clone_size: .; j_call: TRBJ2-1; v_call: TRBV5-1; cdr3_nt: TGCGCCAGCAGGGGCCGCTATGGCGCCTACAATGAGCAGTTCTTC; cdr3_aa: CASRGRYGAYNEQFF
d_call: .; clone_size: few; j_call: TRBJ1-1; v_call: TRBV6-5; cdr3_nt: TGTGCCAGCAGTTCACCTTCCCGGGGCACTGAAGCTTTCTTT; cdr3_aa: CASSSPSRGTEAFF
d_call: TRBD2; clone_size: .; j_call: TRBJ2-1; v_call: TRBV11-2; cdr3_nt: TGTGCCAGCAGCTTAGGTGCGCTTAGCGGGAGGAGTGCGAGCAATGAGCAGTTCTTC; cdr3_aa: CASSLGALSGRSASNEQFF
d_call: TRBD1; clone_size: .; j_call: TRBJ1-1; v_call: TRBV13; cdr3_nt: TGTGCCAGCAGCTTAGGAGGGGGCGACACTGAAGCTTTCTTT; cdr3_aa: CASSLGGGDTEAFF
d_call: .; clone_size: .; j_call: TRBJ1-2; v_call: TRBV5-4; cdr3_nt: TGTGCCAGCAGCTTGGGAGGGCATCTCTATGGTTACACCTTC; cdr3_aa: CASSLGGHLYGYTF
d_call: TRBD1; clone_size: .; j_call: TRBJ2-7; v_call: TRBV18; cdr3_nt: TGTGCCAGCTCACCACCGGGACAGGGCGAGCAGTACTTC; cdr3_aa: CASSPPGQGEQYF
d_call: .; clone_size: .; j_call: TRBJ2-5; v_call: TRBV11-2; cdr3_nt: TGTGCCAGCAGCCGTAGCAGCCAGAACCAAGAGACCCAGTACTTC; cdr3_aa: CASSRSSQNQETQYF
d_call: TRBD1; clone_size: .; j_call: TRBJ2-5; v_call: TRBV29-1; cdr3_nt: TGCAGCGTTGGCGACAGGGGCAGGGGGGAGACCCAGTACTTC; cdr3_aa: CSVGDRGRGETQYF
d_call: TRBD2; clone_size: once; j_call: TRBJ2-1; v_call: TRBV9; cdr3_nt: TGTGCCAGCAGCGTGAGGACTAGCGGGGTCAATGAGCAGTTCTTC; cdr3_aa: CASSVRTSGVNEQFF
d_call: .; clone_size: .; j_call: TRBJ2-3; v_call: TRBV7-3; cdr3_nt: TGTGCCAGCAGCTTAAGGGCCAGCACAGATACGCAGTATTTT; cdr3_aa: CASSLRASTDTQYF
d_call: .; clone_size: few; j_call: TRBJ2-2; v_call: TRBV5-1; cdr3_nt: TGCGCCAGCAGCCTCCAGCAGACAGTTGGCACCGGGGAGCTGTTTTTT; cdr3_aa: CASSLQQTVGTGELFF
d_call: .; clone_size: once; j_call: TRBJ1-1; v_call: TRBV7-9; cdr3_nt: TGTGCCAGCAGCTTACAGGGTTGGGTCACTGAAGCTTTCTTT; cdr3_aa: CASSLQGWVTEAFF
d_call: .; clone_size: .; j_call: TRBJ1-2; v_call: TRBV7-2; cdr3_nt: TGTGCCAGCAGCCAACGGGCGGGAGTATATGGCTACACCTTC; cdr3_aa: CASSQRAGVYGYTF
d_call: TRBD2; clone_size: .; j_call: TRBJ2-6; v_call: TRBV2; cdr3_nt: TGTGCCCGAACCCGGACTAGCGGGAGCTCTGGGGCCAACGTCCTGACTTTC; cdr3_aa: CARTRTSGSSGANVLTF
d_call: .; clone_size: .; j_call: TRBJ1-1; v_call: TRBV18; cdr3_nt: TGTGCCAGCTCACCTCCCGCGCGCGCGGAAGCTTTCTTT; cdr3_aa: CASSPPARAEAFF
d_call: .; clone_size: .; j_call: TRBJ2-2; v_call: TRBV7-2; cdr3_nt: TGTGCCAGCAGCTTAGATGGGGCAGCGAACACCGGGGAGCTGTTTTTT; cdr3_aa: CASSLDGAANTGELFF
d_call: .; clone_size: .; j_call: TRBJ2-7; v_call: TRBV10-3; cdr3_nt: TGTGCCATCAGTGAGTTTGGGCAGGGTAGTCGAATCTACGAGCAGTACTTC; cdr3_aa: CAISEFGQGSRIYEQYF
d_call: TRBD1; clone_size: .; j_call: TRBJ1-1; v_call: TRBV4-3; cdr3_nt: TGCGCCAGCAGCCTGGACAGGAGGAACACTGAAGCTTTCTTT; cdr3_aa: CASSLDRRNTEAFF
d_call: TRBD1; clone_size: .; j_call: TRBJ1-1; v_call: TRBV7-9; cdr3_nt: TGTGCCAGCAGCCGGGACAGAAACACTGAAGCTTTCTTT; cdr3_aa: CASSRDRNTEAFF
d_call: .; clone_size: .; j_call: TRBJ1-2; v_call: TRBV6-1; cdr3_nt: TGTGCCAGCCAGACGACAGCCAACTATGGCTACACCTTC; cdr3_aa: CASQTTANYGYTF
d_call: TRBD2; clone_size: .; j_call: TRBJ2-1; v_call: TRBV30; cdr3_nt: TGTGCCTGGATGCGGGAGGGACACCCGGACAATGAGCAGTTCTTC; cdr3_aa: CAWMREGHPDNEQFF
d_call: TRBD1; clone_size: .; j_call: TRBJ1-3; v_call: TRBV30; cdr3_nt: TGTGCCTCGAAACAGGGGAGTGCCGGAAACACCATATATTTT; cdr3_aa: CASKQGSAGNTIYF
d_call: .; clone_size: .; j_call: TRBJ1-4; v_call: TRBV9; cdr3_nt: TGTGCCAGCAGCGTAGCTGGCGGGACGGAGAATGAAAAACTGTTTTTT; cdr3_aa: CASSVAGGTENEKLFF
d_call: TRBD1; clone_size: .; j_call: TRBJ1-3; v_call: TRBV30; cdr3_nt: TGTGCCTGGAGTACAGGGGGCGCTGGAAACACCATATATTTT; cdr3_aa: CAWSTGGAGNTIYF
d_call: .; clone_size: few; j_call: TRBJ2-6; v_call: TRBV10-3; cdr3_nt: TGTGCCATCAGCCGGGACACCGCTGGGGCCAACGTCCTGACTTTC; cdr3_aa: CAISRDTAGANVLTF
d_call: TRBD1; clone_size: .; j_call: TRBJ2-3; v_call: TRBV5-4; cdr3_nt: TGTGCCAGCAGGTACCCGGGACAGGGCACAGATACGCAGTATTTT; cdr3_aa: CASRYPGQGTDTQYF
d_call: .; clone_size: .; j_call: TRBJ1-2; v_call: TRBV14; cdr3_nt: TGTGCCAGCAGCCAAGACGTTAACTATGGCTACACCTTC; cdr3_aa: CASSQDVNYGYTF